These 17 T cell receptor beta chains were all obtained from the same sample, sequenced in a study of blood T cells in healthy people across ages. Combining a sample-barcoded 5' primer with a J-beta primer mix, a second PCR ran for about 6 to 12 cycles. Each CDR3 protein gets one entry after TCRdb re-called the 5' RACE reads with MiXCR. Seen here are some 1.7 million distinct CDR3 sequences, approximately 28% observed once, and the top ten hold 7.7%. The sample comprised blood. All receptors derive from a woman aged 25-40 years in good health.

The chain combines TRBV4-2 with TRBJ2-1; D remains unclear. In germline, CDR1 is LGHNA, CDR2 YNFKEQ. This CDR3 spans 15 amino acids. Trimming left V 0 bases short and J 5 bases short, with 11 bases between. The CDR3 nucleotides are TGTGCCAGCAGCCAAGATCCCCTAGTAGACAATGAGCAGTTCTTC. Its translation: CASSQDPLVDNEQFF.

This clonotype came up a few times. The rearrangement uses TRBV10-2 and TRBJ2-3; 7 bases are shared with TRBD2. V lost 7 bases, J lost 0 bases, and 4 bases stayed unmatched. The CDR3 contains 14 residues. The germline gives CDR1 WSHSY, CDR2 SAAADI. In DNA, the CDR3 is TGCGCCAGCACTCTAGCGGTCAGCACAGATACGCAGTATTTT. Translation gives CASTLAVSTDTQYF.

Points on this clonotype: One junction end disagrees with the germline gene, perhaps due to a read error. The chain combines TRBV4-3 with TRBJ2-1; 7 bases fit TRBD1. The germline V gene encodes CDR1 LGHNA and CDR2 YSLEER. The CDR3 extends over 14 amino acids. DNA of the CDR3: TGCGCCAGCAGCCAGGGACAGATATACAATGTGCAGTTCTTC. Protein: CASSQGQIYNVQFF.

The CDR3 sequence is CASSPAGSADTQYF. The CDR3 DNA follows: TGTGCCAGCAGCCCGGCGGGGAGCGCAGATACGCAGTACTTC. This rearrangement joins TRBV12-3 or TRBV12-4 to TRBJ2-5, with D perhaps matching TRBD2 (6 bases). The CDR3 runs to 14 residues. V lost 6 bases to trimming and J lost 11 bases, with 22 bases between them.

This clonotype has a count of ten or more. The chain employs TRBV28 and TRBJ2-3, with TRBD1 matching over 8 bases. With 6 bases clipped from V and 6 bases from J, the junction kept 2 bases outside the gene matches. Per the germline V gene, CDR1 is MDHEN and CDR2 is SYDVKM. This CDR3 has 12 amino acids. The CDR3 loop reads CASRTGADTQYF. The CDR3 bases are TGTGCCAGCAGGACAGGGGCGGATACGCAGTATTTT.

V gene TRBV5-1 combines with J gene TRBJ2-1; 9 bases agree with TRBD2. Trimming took 2 bases from V and 8 from J; bases not matched to a gene: 11. The length of the CDR3 is 16 residues. From germline, CDR1 is SGHRS and CDR2 YFSETQ. The CDR3 spells CASSFTASGIADEQFF. The DNA for the CDR3 is TGCGCCAGCAGCTTCACCGCTAGCGGGATCGCAGATGAGCAGTTCTTC.

The V gene is TRBV7-2, the J gene TRBJ1-4, with a possible D match to TRBD1 (5 bases). The germline CDR1 and CDR2 sequences are SGHTA and FQGNSA. V shed 6 bases and J shed 10 bases, with 18 bases lying between them. The CDR3 extends over 14 amino acids. The CDR3 DNA reads as TGTGCCAGCAGTTGGGTTGGGGGTTCGGGAAAACTGTTTTTT. It is translated as CASSWVGGSGKLFF.

There are many counts of this clonotype. The chain employs TRBV28 and TRBJ2-7; tentatively, D is TRBD1 (6 bases). V lost 5 bases and J 7 bases, leaving 12 bases between the germline ends. The CDR3 covers 12 residues. Germline V lookup: CDR1 MDHEN, CDR2 SYDVKM. The CDR3 sequence is CASSTQGMEQYF. DNA for the CDR3: TGTGCCAGCAGTACCCAGGGGATGGAGCAGTACTTC.

This clonotype was seen a few times. The CDR3: CSVGRGNPNSPLHF. DNA for the CDR3: TGCAGCGTTGGGAGGGGAAACCCAAATTCACCCCTCCACTTT. The chain combines TRBV29-1 with TRBJ1-6; D possibly corresponds to TRBD1 (5 bases). The CDR3 has 14 amino acids. Germline CDR1 and CDR2: SQVTM and ANQGSEA. Trimming removed 4 bases from V and 7 bases from J, with 14 bases in between.

This clonotype was counted only a few times. The rearrangement uses TRBV20-1 and TRBJ2-2, with 8 bases matching TRBD2. CDR1 and CDR2 (germline): DFQATT, SNEGSKA (reference sequence). This CDR3 has 14 residues. The V segment lost 6 bases and the J segment 1 base; nucleotides outside the gene matches: 4. As DNA, the CDR3 is TGCAGTGCCGTTACTAGCGGGAACACCGGGGAGCTGTTTTTT. Protein sequence: CSAVTSGNTGELFF.

This clonotype has just a few counts. The V gene is TRBV4-3, the J gene TRBJ1-4; D uncertain. Germline loops: CDR1 LGHNA, CDR2 YSLEER. The V end lost 1 base, the J end lost 0 bases, and 12 bases lay between the germline ends. CDR3 length: 17 residues. CDR3 DNA: TGCGCCAGCAGCCAAGGGGCAGATTTAACAACTAATGAAAAACTGTTTTTT. Protein product: CASSQGADLTTNEKLFF.

This clonotype was counted only a few times. The chain carries TRBV12-3 or TRBV12-4 and TRBJ2-1, with no clear D. With 10 bases removed from V and 3 bases from J, the gap between germline ends came to 19 bases. The CDR3 is made up of 15 amino acids. The CDR3 is CATLTDKKDYNEQFF. DNA of the CDR3: TGTGCCACCCTTACCGATAAGAAAGACTACAATGAGCAGTTCTTC.

The genes are TRBV7-2 and TRBJ1-1; D not certain. This CDR3 has 14 amino acids. Between the trimmed V and J ends, which lost 4 bases and 5 bases, there was a span of 14 bases. The germline V gene encodes CDR1 SGHTA and CDR2 FQGNSA. The CDR3, as DNA: TGTGCCAGCAGCTATCGGCGGGGTGAGACTGAAGCTTTCTTT. Residues: CASSYRRGETEAFF.

Comments on this clonotype: Relative to the germline gene, one junction end is altered; a read error may explain this. The V and J genes are TRBV7-2 and TRBJ2-2; D is unclear. CDR3 size: 14 residues. The germline CDR1 and CDR2 sequences are SGHTA and FQGNSA. The CDR3 loop reads CASRLGPDTGELFF. The CDR3 region has the DNA TGTGCCAGCAGGTTAGGGCCAGACACCGGGGAGCTGTTTTTT.

This clonotype came up a few times. V usage is TRBV4-1 and J usage is TRBJ1-2; 9 bases map to TRBD1. V dropped 4 bases and J dropped 8; count of bases not matched to a gene: 8. The germline gives CDR1 MGHRA, CDR2 YSYEKL. The CDR3 runs 14 residues. CDR3 DNA: TGCGCCAGCAGCCGGGGGGACAGGGCTGGCGGCTACACCTTC. Translation gives CASSRGDRAGGYTF.

This chain links TRBV5-1 with TRBJ2-7; 12 bases fit TRBD1. CDR1 and CDR2 (germline): SGHRS, YFSETQ. This CDR3 spans 14 amino acids. V was clipped by 7 bases and J by 5 bases; unmatched bases: 7. The CDR3: CASDPGTGGHEQYF. The CDR3, as DNA: TGCGCCAGCGACCCCGGGACAGGGGGCCACGAGCAGTACTTC.

In this sample, this clonotype turned up a few times. The chain uses TRBV10-3 and TRBJ1-5, with a tentative D call TRBD1 (6 bases). The germline V gene has CDR1 ENHRY and CDR2 SYGVKD. Trimming cost V 2 bases and J 6 bases, with 14 bases left between them. This CDR3 region has 15 residues. The CDR3 region is CAISEAGGRTQPQHF. The CDR3 DNA reads as TGTGCCATCAGTGAGGCGGGGGGCAGGACTCAGCCCCAGCATTTT.